This T cell receptor (beta chain) is drawn from a study of Graves' ophthalmopathy and Graves' hyperthyroidism. This clonotype appeared many times. The sequenced template was RNA, covering the TCR beta CDR3 region. Amplification began with first-round RT-PCR using HTBI primers, then second-round multiplex PCR was performed. TCRdb re-analysed the multiplex PCR reads in MiXCR, keeping a single row per CDR3 protein. In the table there are around 670,000 distinct CDR3 sequences, roughly two fifths of which are singletons. The V gene lost 2 bases and the J gene lost 4 bases, with 10 bases spanning the gap. Germline CDR1 KGHDR, CDR2 SFDVKD. The CDR3 is 14 amino acids.

The sequenced sample consisted of peripheral blood. The receptor was isolated from an adult man with Graves' ophthalmopathy. The chain combines TRBV24-1 with TRBJ1-2; D unclear. CDR3 residues: CATSDSVGIYGYTF. CDR3 DNA: TGTGCCACCAGTGATTCGGTGGGAATCTATGGCTACACCTTC.